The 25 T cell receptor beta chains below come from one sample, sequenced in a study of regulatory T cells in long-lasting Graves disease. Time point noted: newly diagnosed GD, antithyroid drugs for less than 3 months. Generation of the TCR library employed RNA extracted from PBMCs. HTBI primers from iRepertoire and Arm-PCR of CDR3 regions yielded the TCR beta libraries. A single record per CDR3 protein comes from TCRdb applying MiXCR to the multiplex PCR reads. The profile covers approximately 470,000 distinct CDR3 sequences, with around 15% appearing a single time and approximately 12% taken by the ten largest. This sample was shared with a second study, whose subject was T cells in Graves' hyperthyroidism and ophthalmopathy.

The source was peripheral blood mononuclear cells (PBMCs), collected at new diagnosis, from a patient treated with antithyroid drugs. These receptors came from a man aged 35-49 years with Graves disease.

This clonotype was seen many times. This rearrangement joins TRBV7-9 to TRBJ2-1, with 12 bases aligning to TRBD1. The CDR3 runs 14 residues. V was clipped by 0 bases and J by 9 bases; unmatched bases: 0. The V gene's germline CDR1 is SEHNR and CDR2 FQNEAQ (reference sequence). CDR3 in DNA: TGTGCCAGCAGCTTAGCGGGACAGGGGGCTGAGCAGTTCTTC. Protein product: CASSLAGQGAEQFF.

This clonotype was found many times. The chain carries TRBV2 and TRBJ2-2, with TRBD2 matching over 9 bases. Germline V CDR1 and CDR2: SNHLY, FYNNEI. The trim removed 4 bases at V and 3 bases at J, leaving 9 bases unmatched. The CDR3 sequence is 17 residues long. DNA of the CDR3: TGTGCCAGCAGTGCGGGACTAGCAAATTGGGACACCGGGGAGCTGTTTTTT. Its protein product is CASSAGLANWDTGELFF.

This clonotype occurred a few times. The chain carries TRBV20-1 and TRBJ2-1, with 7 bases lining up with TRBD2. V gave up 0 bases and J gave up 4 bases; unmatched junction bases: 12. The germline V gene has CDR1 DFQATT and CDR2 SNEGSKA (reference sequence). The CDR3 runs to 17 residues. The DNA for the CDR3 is TGCAGTGCTAGAGAGGTTATGAGCGGGAAGGGGTACAATGAGCAGTTCTTC. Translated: CSAREVMSGKGYNEQFF.

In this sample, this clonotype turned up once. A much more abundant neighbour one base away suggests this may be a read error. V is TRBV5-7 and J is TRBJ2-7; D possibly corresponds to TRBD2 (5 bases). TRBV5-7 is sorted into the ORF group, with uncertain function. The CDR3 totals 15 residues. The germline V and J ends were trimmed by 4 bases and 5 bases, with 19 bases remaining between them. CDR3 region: CASSLDGLAADEQYF. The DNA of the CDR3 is TGTGCCAGCAGCCTGGATGGGCTAGCTGCCGACGAGCAGTACTTC.

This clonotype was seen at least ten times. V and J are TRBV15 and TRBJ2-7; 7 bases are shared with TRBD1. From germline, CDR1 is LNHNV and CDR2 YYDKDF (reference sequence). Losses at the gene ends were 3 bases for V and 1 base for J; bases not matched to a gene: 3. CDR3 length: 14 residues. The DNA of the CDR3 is TGTGCCACCAGCAGGGACAGGTATTCCTACGAGCAGTACTTC. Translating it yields CATSRDRYSYEQYF.

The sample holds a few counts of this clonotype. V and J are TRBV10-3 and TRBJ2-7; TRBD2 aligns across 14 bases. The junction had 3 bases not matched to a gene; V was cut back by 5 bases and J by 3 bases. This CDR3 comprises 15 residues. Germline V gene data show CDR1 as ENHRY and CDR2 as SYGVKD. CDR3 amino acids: CAISTGLAGGYEQYF. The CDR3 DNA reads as TGTGCCATCAGTACTGGACTAGCGGGAGGCTACGAGCAGTACTTC.

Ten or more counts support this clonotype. In DNA, the CDR3 is TGTGCCAGCGGACGGAATGAGCAGTTCTTC. Its protein is CASGRNEQFF. The chain uses TRBV2 and TRBJ2-1; unclear D gene. The CDR3 has 10 amino acids. Trimming removed 8 bases at V and 7 bases at J, with 6 bases between. Germline assignment: CDR1 SNHLY and CDR2 FYNNEI. Together with reference TRBV2 and TRBJ2-1, the CDR3 gives the full variable domain: EPEVTQTPSHQVTQMGQEVILRCVPISNHLYFYWYRQILGQKVEFLVSFYNNEISEKSEIFDDQFSVERPDGSNFTLKIRSTKLEDSAMYFCASGRNEQFFGPGTRLTVL.

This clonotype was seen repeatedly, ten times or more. CDR3 amino acids: CASSLLARNEQFF. The CDR3 nucleotides are TGTGCCAGCAGTCTCCTAGCCCGCAATGAGCAGTTCTTC. This chain links TRBV2 with TRBJ2-1; possibly TRBD2 for D (5 bases). CDR1 and CDR2 from the germline V gene are SNHLY and FYNNEI. CDR3 size: 13 residues. V was pared by 5 bases and J by 6 bases, with 11 bases between.

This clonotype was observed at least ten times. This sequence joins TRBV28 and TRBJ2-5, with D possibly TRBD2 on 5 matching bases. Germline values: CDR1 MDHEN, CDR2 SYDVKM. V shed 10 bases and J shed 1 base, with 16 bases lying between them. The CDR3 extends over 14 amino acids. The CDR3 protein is CATLRARLQETQYF. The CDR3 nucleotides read TGTGCCACCCTGCGGGCGAGGCTCCAAGAGACCCAGTACTTC.

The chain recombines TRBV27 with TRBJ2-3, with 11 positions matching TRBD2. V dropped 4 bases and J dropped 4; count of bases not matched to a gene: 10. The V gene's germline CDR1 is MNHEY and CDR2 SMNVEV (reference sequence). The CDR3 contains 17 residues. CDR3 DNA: TGTGCCAGCAGTTCCCTAGCGGGAGGTCCCCCCGCAGATACGCAGTATTTT. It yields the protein CASSSLAGGPPADTQYF.

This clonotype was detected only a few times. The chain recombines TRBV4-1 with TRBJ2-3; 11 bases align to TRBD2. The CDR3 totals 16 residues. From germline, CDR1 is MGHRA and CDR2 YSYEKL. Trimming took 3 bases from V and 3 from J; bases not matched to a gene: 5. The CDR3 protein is CASSHRLAGTTDTQYF. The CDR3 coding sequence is TGCGCCAGCAGCCACCGACTAGCGGGAACAACAGATACGCAGTATTTT.

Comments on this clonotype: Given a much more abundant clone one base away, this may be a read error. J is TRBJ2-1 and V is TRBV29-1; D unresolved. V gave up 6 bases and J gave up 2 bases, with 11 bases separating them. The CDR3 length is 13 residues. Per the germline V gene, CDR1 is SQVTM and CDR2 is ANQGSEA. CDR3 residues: CSVRARTYNEQFF. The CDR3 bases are TGCAGCGTCCGCGCGAGGACCTACAATGAGCAGTTCTTC.

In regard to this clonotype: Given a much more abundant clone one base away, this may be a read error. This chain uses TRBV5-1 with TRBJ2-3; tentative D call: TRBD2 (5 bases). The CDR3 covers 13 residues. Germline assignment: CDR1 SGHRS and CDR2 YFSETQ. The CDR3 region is CASSAGLTDTQYF. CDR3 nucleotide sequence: TGTGCCAGCAGCGCGGGTCTAACAGATACGCAGTATTTT.

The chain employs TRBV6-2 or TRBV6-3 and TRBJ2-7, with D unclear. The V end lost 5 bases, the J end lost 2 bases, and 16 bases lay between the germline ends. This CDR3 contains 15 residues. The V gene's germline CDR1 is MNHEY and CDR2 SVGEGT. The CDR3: CASSTVTLWTYEQYF. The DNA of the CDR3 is TGTGCCAGCAGTACCGTAACGCTTTGGACCTACGAGCAGTACTTC.

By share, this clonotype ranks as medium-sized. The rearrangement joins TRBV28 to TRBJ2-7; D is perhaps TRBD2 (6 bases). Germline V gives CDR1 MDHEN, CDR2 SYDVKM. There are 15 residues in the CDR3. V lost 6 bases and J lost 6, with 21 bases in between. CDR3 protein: CASRTWGERFSEQYF. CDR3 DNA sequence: TGTGCCAGCAGGACTTGGGGGGAACGTTTCAGCGAGCAGTACTTC.

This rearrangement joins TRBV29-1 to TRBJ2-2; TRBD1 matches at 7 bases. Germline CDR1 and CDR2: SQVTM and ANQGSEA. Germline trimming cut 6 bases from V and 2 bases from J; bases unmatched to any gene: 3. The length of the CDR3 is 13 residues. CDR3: CSVRGLNTGELFF. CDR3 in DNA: TGCAGCGTCAGGGGGTTAAACACCGGGGAGCTGTTTTTT.

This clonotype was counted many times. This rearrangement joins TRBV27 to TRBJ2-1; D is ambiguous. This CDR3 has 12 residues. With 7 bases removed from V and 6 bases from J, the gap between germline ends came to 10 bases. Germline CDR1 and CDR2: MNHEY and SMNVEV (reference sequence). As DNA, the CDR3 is TGTGCCAGCACTACTACGGGCAATGAGCAGTTCTTC. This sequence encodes CASTTTGNEQFF.

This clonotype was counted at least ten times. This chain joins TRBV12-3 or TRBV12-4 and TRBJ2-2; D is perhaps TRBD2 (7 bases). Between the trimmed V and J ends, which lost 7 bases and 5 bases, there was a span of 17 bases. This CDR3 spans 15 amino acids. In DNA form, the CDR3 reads TGTGCCAGCAAACTGGGGGGGCAGGGTACCGGGGAGCTGTTTTTT. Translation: CASKLGGQGTGELFF.

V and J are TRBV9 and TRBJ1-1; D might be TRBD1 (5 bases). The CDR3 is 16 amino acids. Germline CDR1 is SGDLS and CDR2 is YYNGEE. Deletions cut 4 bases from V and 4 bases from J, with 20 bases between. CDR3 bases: TGTGCCAGCAGCTACCCTACAGGAAGGCGGATCACTGAAGCTTTCTTT. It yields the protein CASSYPTGRRITEAFF.

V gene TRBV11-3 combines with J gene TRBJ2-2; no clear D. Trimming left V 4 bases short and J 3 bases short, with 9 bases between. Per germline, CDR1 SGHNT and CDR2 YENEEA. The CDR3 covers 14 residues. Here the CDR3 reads CASSWYRDTGELFF. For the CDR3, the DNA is TGTGCCAGCAGCTGGTACAGAGACACCGGGGAGCTGTTTTTT.

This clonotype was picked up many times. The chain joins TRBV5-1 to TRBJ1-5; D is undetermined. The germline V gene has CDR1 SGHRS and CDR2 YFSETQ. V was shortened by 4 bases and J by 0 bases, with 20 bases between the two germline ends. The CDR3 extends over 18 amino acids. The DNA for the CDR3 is TGCGCCAGCAGCCCATACGAGGATTCGGGCGATAGCAATCAGCCCCAGCATTTT. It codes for CASSPYEDSGDSNQPQHF.

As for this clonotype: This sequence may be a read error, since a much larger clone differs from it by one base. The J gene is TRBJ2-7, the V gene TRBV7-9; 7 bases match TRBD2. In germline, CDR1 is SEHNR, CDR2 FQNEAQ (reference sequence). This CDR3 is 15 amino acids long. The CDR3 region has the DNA TGTACCAGCAGCTTAGCGGCTAGCGGTGCCTACGAGCAGTACTTC. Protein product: CTSSLAASGAYEQYF.

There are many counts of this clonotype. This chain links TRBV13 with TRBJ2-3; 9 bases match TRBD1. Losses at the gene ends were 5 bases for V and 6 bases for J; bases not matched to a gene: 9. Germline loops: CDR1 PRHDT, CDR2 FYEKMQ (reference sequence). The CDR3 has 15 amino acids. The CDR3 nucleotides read TGTGCCAGCAGCCCCCGGGACAGGGCGGCCGATACGCAGTATTTT. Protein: CASSPRDRAADTQYF.

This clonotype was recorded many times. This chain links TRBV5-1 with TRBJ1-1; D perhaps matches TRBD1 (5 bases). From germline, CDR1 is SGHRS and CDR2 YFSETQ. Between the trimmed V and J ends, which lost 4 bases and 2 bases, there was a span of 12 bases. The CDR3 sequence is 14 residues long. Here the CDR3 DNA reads TGCGCCAGCAGCAGGTGGGGGAGCAACACTGAAGCTTTCTTT. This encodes CASSRWGSNTEAFF.

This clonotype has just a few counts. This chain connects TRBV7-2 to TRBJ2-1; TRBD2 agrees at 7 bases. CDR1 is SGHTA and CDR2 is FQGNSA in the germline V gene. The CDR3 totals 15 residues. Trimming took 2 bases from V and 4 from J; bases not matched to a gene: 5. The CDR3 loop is CASSLSVLAYNEQFF. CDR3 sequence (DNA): TGTGCCAGCAGCTTAAGCGTACTAGCGTACAATGAGCAGTTCTTC.